Sequencing of this T cell receptor (beta chain) was carried out in a study of lymphopenia after photon versus proton radiotherapy (dated by TCRdb to the late 2010s). As for the study more broadly: Photon and proton radiation therapy were compared by the study for their immunological effects in patients with gastrointestinal tumors who developed high-grade lymphopenia. The cohort included some 20 patients with gastrointestinal tumors who developed lymphopenia after receiving either photon or proton therapy. The goal of the study was to characterize the differences between the two radiation modalities in how they affect the immune system.

Library preparation was by the immunoSEQ multiplex PCR assay. T cell repertoires were profiled with deep sequencing of rearranged TCR beta loci together with multiparametric flow cytometry. The immuneACCESS repertoire file appears here via TCRdb, limited to in-frame rearrangements. These files lack a portion of the clones; in checked studies, under half of the deficit traces to unresolved V genes, and the cause of the others is not known. Within this sample are approximately 6,300 clones, with about nine tenths of them counted one time only. Roughly 10% of the sample belongs to the ten largest clones. From the germline V gene (reference sequence), CDR1 is SEHNR and CDR2 is FQNEAQ. A distance of 10 bases separates the germline ends of V and J, which lose 3 bases and 5 bases respectively. From the cysteine through the phenylalanine, the CDR3 covers 13 amino acids. The sequence is cut down to CDR3 DNA, 39 bases in frame from base 1.

Overall study results and their limits: The survival association was examined only in patients who died, and the authors described better survival with proton therapy as a possibility, not as a demonstrated result. Across the cohort, an inverse correlation was found between a larger post-nadir drop in TCR diversity and overall survival time among patients who died. Relative stability during treatment was observed in proton-treated patients, whereas loss of naive T cells and TCR diversity and gain of effector/memory populations were observed in photon-treated patients. After the lymphocyte count nadir, repertoires from photon-treated patients showed oligoclonal expansion, particularly of CD8+ Temra cells, and this expansion drove the decline in diversity.

A word on this clone: The target of this receptor is not known. Per-base quality was not reported, and no clone a single base away is much larger than it.

The rearranged segments are TRBV7-9 and TRBJ1-1, with no D gene named confidently. This receptor was identified in a man in his 60s with cholangiocarcinoma. The material sequenced was peripheral blood, taken from a patient treated with photon-based radiotherapy. The DNA sequence is TGTGCCAGCAGCTTTGAGTTCGGGACTGAAGCTTTCTTT. Its translation is CASSFEFGTEAFF.